This TCR beta chain was observed in a study of blood T cell repertoires in COVID-19. At the level of the study: Donors in the United States, Italy and Spain gave samples during acute or convalescent COVID-19. The analysed material was cDNA or gDNA that came from T cells, B-cell-depleted T cells, or PBMCs.

This CDR3 has 14 amino acids. Per the original methods: Scientists estimated how many nucleated cells there were by amplifying reference gene primers. Produced via immunoSEQ multiplex PCR; TCRdb's table is partial and in-frame only. The DNA was the basis for D and trimming; V, J and clone size are from that table. The sample includes some 7,700 clones, over 75% of them seen just once. The chain joins TRBV21-1 to TRBJ2-4; the table names TRBD1, a call not compared with the DNA. TRBV21-1 is a pseudogene locus. The sequenced sample consisted of peripheral blood. The sequence came from a human donor in a cohort sampled during active COVID-19. CDR3 in DNA: TGTGCCAGCAGTCAACGGGCCAGGGAAAACATTCAGTACTTC. It is translated as CASSQRARENIQYF.